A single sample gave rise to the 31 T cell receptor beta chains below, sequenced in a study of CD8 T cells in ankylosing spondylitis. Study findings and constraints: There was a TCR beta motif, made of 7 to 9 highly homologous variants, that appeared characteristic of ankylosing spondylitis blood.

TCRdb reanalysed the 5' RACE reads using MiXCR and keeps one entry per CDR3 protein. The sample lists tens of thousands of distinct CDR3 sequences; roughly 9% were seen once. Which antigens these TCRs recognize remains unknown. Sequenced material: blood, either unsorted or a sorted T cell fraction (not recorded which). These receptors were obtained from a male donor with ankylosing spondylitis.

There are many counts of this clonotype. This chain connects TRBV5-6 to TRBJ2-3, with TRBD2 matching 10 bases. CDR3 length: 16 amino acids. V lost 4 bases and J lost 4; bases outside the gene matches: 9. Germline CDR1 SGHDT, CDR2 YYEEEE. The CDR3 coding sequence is TGTGCCAGCAGCCCGTCTAGCGGGAGTTGGGCAGATACGCAGTATTTT. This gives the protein CASSPSSGSWADTQYF.

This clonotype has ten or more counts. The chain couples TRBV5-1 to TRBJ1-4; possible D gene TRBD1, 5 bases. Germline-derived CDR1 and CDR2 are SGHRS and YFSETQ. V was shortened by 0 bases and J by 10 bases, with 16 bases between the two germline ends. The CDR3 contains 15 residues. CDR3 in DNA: TGCGCCAGCAGCTTGGCTGGGGACCCCCGCGGAAAACTGTTTTTT. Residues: CASSLAGDPRGKLFF.

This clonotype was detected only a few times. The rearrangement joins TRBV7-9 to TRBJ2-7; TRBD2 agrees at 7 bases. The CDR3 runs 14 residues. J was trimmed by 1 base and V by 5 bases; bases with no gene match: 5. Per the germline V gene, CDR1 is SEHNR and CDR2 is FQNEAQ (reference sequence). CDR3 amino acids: CASSPGGLSYEQYV. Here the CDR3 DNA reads TGTGCCAGCAGCCCCGGGGGGTTGTCCTACGAGCAGTACGTC.

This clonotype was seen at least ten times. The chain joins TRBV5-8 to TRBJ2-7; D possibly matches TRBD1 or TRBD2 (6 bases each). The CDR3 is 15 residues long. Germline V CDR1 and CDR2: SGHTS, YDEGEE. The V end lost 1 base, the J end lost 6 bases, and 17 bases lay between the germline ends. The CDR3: CASSLSVIGGGEQYF. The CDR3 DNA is TGTGCCAGCAGCTTGTCGGTCATAGGAGGGGGCGAGCAGTACTTC.

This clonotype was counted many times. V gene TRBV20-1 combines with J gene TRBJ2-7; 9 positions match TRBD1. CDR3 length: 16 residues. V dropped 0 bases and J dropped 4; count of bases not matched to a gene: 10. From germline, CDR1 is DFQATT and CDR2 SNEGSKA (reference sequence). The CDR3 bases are TGCAGTGCTAGAGATCTCTGGACAGGGGATCTTTACGAGCAGTACTTC. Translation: CSARDLWTGDLYEQYF.

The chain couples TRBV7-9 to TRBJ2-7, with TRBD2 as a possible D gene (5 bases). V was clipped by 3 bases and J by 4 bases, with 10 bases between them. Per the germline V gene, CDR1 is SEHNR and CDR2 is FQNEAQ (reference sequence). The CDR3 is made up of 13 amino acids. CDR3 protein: CASSFAGGYEQYF. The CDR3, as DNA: TGTGCCAGCAGCTTTGCGGGTGGGTACGAGCAGTACTTC. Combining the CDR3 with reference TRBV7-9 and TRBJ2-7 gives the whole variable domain DTGVSQNPRHKITKRGQNVTFRCDPISEHNRLYWYRQTLGQGPEFLTYFQNEAQLEKSRLLSDRFSAERPKGSFSTLEIQRTEQGDSAMYLCASSFAGGYEQYFGPGTRLTVT.

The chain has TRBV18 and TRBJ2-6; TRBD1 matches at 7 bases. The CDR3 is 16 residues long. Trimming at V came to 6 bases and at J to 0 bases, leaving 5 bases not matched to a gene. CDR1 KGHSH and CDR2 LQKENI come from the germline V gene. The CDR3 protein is CASSPDRYSGANVLTF. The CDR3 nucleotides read TGTGCCAGCTCTCCGGACAGGTACTCTGGGGCCAACGTCCTGACTTTC.

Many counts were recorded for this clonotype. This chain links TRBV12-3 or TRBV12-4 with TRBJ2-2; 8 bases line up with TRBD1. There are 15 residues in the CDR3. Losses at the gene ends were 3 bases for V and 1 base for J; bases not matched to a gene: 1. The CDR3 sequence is CASSFGTGNTGELFF. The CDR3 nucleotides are TGTGCCAGCAGTTTCGGGACAGGGAACACCGGGGAGCTGTTTTTT.

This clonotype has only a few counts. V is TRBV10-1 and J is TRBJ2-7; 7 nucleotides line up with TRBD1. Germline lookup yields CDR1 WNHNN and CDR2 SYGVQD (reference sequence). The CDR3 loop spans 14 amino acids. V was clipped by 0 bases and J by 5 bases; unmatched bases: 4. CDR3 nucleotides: TGCGCCAGCAGTGAGTCAACAGGGGCCCACGAGCAGTACTTC. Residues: CASSESTGAHEQYF.

For the CDR3, the DNA is TGTGCCAGCAGCCCCTTGAGAGCTTCCCAAGAGACCCAGTACTTC. This encodes CASSPLRASQETQYF. The genes are TRBV3-1 and TRBJ2-5, with D unclear. The V gene's germline CDR1 is LGHDT and CDR2 YNNKEL (reference sequence). V was trimmed by 4 bases and J by 1 base, leaving 13 bases between them. This CDR3 has 15 residues.

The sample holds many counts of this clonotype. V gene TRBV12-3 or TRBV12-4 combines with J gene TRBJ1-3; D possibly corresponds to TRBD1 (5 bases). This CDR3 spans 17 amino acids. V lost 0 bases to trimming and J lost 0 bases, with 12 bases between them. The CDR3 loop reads CASSLAGGRISGNTIYF. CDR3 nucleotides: TGTGCCAGCAGTTTAGCTGGGGGGAGGATCTCTGGAAACACCATATATTTT.

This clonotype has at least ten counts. The chain's CDR3 is CASSHIENWGHEQYF. The CDR3 nucleotides read TGTGCCAGCAGCCATATAGAAAACTGGGGCCACGAGCAGTACTTC. V is TRBV5-6 and J is TRBJ2-7, with D perhaps matching TRBD1 (5 bases). Trimming removed 4 bases from V and 5 bases from J, with 19 bases in between. The CDR3 consists of 15 residues. The germline CDR1 and CDR2 sequences are SGHDT and YYEEEE.

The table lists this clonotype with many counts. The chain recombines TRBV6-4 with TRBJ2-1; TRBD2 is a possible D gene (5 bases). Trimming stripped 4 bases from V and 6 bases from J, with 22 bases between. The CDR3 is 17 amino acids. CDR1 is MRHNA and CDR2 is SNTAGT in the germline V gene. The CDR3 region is CASSGGEGMASPNEQFF. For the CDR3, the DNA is TGTGCCAGCAGTGGGGGAGAGGGCATGGCCAGCCCCAATGAGCAGTTCTTC.

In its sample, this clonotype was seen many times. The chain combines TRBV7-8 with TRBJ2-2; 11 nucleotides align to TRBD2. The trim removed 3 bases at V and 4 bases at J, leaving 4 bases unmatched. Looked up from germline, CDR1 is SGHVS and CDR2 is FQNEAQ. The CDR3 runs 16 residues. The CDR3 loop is CASSFVLAGVTGELFF. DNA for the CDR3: TGTGCCAGCAGCTTCGTACTAGCGGGAGTCACCGGGGAGCTGTTTTTT.

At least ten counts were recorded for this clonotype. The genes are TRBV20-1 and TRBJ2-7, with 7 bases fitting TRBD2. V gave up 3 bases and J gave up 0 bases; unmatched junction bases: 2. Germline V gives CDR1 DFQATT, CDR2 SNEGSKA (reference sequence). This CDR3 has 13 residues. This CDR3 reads CSARTSYSYEQYF. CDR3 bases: TGCAGTGCTAGGACTAGCTACTCCTACGAGCAGTACTTC.

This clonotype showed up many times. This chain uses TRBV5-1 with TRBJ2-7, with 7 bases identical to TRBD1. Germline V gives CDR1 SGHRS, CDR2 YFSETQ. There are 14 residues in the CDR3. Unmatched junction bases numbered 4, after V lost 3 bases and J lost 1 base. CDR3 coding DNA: TGCGCCAGCAGCTGGACGACAGGGTCCTACGAGCAGTACTTC. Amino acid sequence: CASSWTTGSYEQYF.

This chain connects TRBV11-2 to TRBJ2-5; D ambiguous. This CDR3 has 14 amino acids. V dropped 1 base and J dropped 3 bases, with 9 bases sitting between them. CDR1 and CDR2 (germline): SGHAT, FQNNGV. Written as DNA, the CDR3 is TGTGCCAGCAGCTTAGGATCCGAGGAAGAGACCCAGTACTTC. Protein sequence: CASSLGSEEETQYF.

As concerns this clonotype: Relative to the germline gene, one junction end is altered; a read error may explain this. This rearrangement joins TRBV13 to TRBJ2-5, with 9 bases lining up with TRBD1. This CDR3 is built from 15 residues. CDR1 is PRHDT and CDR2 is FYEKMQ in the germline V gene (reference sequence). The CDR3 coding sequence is TGTGCCAGCAGCCCTGGGACAGGGTTAATGGAGACCCAGTGCTTC. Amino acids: CASSPGTGLMETQCF.

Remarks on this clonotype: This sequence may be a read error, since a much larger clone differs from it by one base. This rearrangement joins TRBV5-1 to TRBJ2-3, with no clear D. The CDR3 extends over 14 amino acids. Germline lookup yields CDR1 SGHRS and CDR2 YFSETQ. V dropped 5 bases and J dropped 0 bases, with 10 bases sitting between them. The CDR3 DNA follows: TGCGCCAGCAGAACTCGGCGGAGCACAGATACGCAGTATTTT. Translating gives CASRTRRSTDTQYF.

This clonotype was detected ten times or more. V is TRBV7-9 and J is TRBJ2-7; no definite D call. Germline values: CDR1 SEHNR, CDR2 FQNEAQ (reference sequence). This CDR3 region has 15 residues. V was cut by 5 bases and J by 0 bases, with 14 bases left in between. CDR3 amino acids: CASSPPVRSSYEQYF. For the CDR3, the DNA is TGTGCCAGCAGCCCCCCAGTGAGGAGCTCCTACGAGCAGTACTTC. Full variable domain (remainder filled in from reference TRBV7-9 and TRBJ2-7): DTGVSQNPRHKITKRGQNVTFRCDPISEHNRLYWYRQTLGQGPEFLTYFQNEAQLEKSRLLSDRFSAERPKGSFSTLEIQRTEQGDSAMYLCASSPPVRSSYEQYFGPGTRLTVT.

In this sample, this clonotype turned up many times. The CDR3 is CSARETGRAYNEQFF. Here the CDR3 DNA reads TGCAGTGCTAGAGAGACAGGAAGGGCCTACAATGAGCAGTTCTTC. This chain joins TRBV20-1 and TRBJ2-1, with a possible D match to TRBD1 (6 bases). The CDR3 length is 15 residues. With 0 bases removed from V and 2 bases from J, the gap between germline ends came to 11 bases. Per germline, CDR1 DFQATT and CDR2 SNEGSKA (reference sequence).

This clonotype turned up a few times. The CDR3 loop is CASSQDFGGGTRKYNEQFF. The CDR3 DNA follows: TGTGCCAGCAGCCAAGACTTCGGAGGAGGGACTAGGAAATACAATGAGCAGTTCTTC. The gene calls are TRBV14 and TRBJ2-1; 8 bases are a match to TRBD2. Looked up from germline, CDR1 is SGHDN and CDR2 is FVKESK. V lost 0 bases and J lost 4; bases outside the gene matches: 14. CDR3 length: 19 amino acids.

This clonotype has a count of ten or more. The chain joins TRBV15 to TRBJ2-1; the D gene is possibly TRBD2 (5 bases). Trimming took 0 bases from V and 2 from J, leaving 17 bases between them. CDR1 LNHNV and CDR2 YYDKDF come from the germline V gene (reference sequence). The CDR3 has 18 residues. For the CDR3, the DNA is TGTGCCACCAGCAGAGATGATCTACTAGTAGGACCCTACAATGAGCAGTTCTTC. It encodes CATSRDDLLVGPYNEQFF. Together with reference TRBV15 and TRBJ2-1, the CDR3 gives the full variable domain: DAMVIQNPRYQVTQFGKPVTLSCSQTLNHNVMYWYQQKSSQAPKLLFHYYDKDFNNEADTPDNFQSRRPNTSFCFLDIRSPGLGDTAMYLCATSRDDLLVGPYNEQFFGPGTRLTVL.

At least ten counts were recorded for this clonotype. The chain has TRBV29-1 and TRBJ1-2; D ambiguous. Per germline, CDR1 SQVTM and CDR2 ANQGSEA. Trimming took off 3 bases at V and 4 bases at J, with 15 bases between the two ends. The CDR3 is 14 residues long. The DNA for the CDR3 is TGCAGCGTTGACGAGGGATATTCTTCCTATGGCTACACCTTC. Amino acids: CSVDEGYSSYGYTF.

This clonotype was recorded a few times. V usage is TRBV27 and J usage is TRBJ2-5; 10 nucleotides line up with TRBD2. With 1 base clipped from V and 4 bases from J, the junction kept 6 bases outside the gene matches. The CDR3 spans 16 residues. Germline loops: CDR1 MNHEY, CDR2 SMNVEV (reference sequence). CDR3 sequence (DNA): TGTGCCAGCAGTTTATGGAATAGCGGGAGGATAGAGACCCAGTACTTC. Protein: CASSLWNSGRIETQYF.

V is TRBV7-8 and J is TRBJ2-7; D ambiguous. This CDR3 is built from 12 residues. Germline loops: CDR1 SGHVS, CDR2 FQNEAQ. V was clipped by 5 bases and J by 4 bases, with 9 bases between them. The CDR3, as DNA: TGTGCCAGCAGCCCGCTAGGGTACGAGCAGTACGTC. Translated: CASSPLGYEQYV.

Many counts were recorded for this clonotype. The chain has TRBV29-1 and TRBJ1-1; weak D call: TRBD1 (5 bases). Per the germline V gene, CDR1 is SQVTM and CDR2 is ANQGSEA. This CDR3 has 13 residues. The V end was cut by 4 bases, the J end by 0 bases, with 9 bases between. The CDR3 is CSVVGVMNTEAFF. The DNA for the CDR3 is TGCAGCGTTGTAGGGGTCATGAACACTGAAGCTTTCTTT. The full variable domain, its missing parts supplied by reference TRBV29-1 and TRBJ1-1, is SAVISQKPSRDICQRGTSLTIQCQVDSQVTMMFWYRQQPGQSLTLIATANQGSEATYESGFVIDKFPISRPNLTFSTLTVSNMSPEDSSIYLCSVVGVMNTEAFFGQGTRLTVV.

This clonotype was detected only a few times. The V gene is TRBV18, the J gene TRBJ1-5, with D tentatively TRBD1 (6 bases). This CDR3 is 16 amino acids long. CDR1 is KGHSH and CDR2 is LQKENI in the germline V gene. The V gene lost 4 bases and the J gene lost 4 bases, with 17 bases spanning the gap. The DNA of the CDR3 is TGTGCCAGCTCACAGAACCCCGGGACACAAAATCAGCCCCAGCATTTT. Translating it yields CASSQNPGTQNQPQHF.

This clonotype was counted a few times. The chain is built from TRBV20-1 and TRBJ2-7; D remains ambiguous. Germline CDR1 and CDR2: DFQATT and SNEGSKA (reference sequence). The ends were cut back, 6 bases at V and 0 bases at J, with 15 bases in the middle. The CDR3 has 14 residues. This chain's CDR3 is CSALESPGSYEQYV. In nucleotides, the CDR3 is TGCAGTGCCCTGGAGAGTCCGGGCTCCTACGAGCAGTACGTC.

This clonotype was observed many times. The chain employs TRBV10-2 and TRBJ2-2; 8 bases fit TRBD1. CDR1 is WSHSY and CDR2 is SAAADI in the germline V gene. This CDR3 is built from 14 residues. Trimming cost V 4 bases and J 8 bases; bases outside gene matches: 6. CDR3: CASSVSRGRGELFF. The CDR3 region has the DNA TGCGCCAGCAGTGTGTCCAGGGGGCGTGGGGAGCTGTTTTTT.

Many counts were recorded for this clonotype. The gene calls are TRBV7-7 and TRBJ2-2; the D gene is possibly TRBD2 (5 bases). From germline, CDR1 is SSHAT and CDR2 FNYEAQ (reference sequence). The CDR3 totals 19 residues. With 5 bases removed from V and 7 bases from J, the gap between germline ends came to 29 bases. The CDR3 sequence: CASSLFLFASTLVGGELFF. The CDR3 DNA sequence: TGTGCCAGCAGCCTTTTTCTGTTCGCTAGCACGCTGGTCGGCGGGGAGCTGTTTTTT.